Many counts were recorded for the clone carrying this T cell receptor (beta chain). This sample is part of a study of regulatory T cells in long-lasting Graves disease. Time point here: newly diagnosed GD, antithyroid drugs for less than 3 months. Researchers made the TCR library from RNA that was extracted from PBMCs. Patients came from an endocrinology department in Xi'an, China. From each patient, roughly 10 milliliters of peripheral blood was drawn and collected into an EDTA anticoagulant tube. Researchers made TCR beta libraries by using iRepertoire HTBI primers and running Arm-PCR on CDR3 regions. TCRdb processed the multiplex PCR reads anew with MiXCR; each CDR3 protein has one entry. This table holds about 220,000 distinct CDR3 sequences, 15% to 20% found once. The length of the CDR3 is 19 residues. CDR1 is MGHDK and CDR2 is SYGVNS in the germline V gene. V lost 5 bases to trimming and J lost 1 base; unmatched junction nucleotides: 15.

The sample was also reused in another study, on T cells in Graves' hyperthyroidism and ophthalmopathy. That work states: Ophthalmopathy was separated from stable hyperthyroidism by a 13 V-J model.

The V gene is TRBV25-1, the J gene TRBJ1-1; 11 bases match TRBD1. This receptor was identified in a woman under 40 with Graves disease. This sample comprised peripheral blood mononuclear cells (PBMCs), obtained at new diagnosis, from a patient treated with antithyroid drugs. The CDR3 is CASSCPEGWTGGPNTEAFF. The CDR3 bases are TGTGCCAGCAGTTGCCCCGAGGGGTGGACAGGGGGCCCGAACACTGAAGCTTTCTTT.